Described below is a single TCR beta chain sequence and its context. Its specificity is not known. This CDR3 has 16 amino acids. Germline loops: CDR1 MDHEN, CDR2 SYDVKM. The J segment lost 4 bases and the V segment lost 5 bases, leaving 11 bases of the junction unmatched. The sample belongs to a study of OX40 agonist ivuxolimab in advanced cancers. For the study at large: The dose-escalation cohort was around 83% male, with a mean age of about 60 years, ranging about 20 to 79. Partial responses were achieved by three patients: one hepatocellular carcinoma, two cutaneous melanoma.

Study observations and caveats: Clonal expansion from baseline to week 6 occurred in both CD4+ and CD8+ T cells.

Sequenced by immunoSEQ multiplex PCR; TCRdb stores in-frame clones only, minus some. Of 70,000 or so clones in the sample, around 90% are singletons; the top ten hold roughly 15%. This chain joins TRBV28 and TRBJ2-3, with 8 bases fitting TRBD2. The sequences come from CD4+ or CD8+ T cells sorted from blood, collected in a trial of the OX40 agonist ivuxolimab. This sequence originates from an adult with an advanced solid tumor such as melanoma, head and neck, liver or kidney cancer. The CDR3 protein is CASSPPGLVGADTQYF. The CDR3 region has the DNA TGTGCCAGCAGTCCCCCGGGACTAGTGGGCGCAGATACGCAGTATTTT.